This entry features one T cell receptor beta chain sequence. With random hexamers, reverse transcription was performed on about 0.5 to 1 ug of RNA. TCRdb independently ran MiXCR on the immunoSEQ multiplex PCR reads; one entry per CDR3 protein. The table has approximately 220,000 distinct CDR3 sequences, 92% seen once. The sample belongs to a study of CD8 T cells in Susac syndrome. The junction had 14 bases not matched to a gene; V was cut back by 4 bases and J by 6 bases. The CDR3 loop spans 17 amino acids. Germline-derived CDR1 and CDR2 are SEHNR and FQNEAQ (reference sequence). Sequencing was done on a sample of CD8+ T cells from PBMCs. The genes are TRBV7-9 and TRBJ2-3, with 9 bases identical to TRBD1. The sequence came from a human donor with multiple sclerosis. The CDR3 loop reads CASSSGLQGAPSDTQYF. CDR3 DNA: TGTGCCAGCAGCTCCGGCTTACAGGGGGCCCCGTCCGATACGCAGTATTTT.